This note documents a single T cell receptor beta chain sequence. Its specificity is not known. Both 60 Vbeta primers and 13 Jbeta primers went into the PCR. TCRdb's copy holds only in-frame clones and misses some; the assay was immunoSEQ multiplex PCR. Of under 200,000 clones detected, 79% appear once; the ten largest clones hold less than 2.5%. The junction had 9 bases not matched to a gene; V was cut back by 5 bases and J by 5 bases. The CDR3 runs to 18 residues. CDR1 and CDR2 (germline): SGHTA, FQGNSA. This sample is drawn from a study of cytomegalovirus exposure and HLA in healthy donors. In the study overall: Among roughly 180 million T cells, an earlier analysis found 117 million unique TCR beta sequences. The study, taken as a whole, reports: Accurate prediction of most subjects' HLA-A and HLA-B alleles from TCR beta sequences was reported. Reports indicated that the classifier achieved high specificity and sensitivity in diagnosing cytomegalovirus status. Relative to the approximately 700-donor mean, N-insertions were reportedly fewer in an Asian-associated ancestry cluster in a later analysis.

What was sequenced was PBMCs. The chain uses TRBV7-2 and TRBJ2-1; 16 positions match TRBD2. The origin of this receptor is a woman aged 45-60 years in good health and CMV-seronegative. The CDR3 loop reads CASSLDGTSGGANNEQFF. As DNA, the CDR3 is TGTGCCAGCAGCCTAGATGGGACTAGCGGGGGGGCGAACAATGAGCAGTTCTTC.